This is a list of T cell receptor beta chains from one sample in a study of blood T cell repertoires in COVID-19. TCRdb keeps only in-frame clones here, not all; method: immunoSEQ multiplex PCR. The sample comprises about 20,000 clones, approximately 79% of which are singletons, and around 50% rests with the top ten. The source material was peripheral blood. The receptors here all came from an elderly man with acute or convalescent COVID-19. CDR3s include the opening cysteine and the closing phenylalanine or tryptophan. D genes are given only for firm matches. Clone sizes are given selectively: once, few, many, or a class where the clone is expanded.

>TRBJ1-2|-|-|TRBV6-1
TGTGCCAGCAGTGAAGTCTTAAGGCCGGGGAATGGCTACACCTTC
CASSEVLRPGNGYTF
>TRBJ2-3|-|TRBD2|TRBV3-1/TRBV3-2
TGTGCCAGCAGCCAAGATCGGGCGGGAGGGTGCACAGATACGCAGTATTTT
CASSQDRAGGCTDTQYF
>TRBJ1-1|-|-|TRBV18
TGTGCCAGCTCACCATTCGTACAGGGGAACACTGAAGCTTTCTTT
CASSPFVQGNTEAFF
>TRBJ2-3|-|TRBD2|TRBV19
TGTGCCAGTAGTATATCGGTAGCGGGAGTACCAGATACGCAGTATTTT
CASSISVAGVPDTQYF
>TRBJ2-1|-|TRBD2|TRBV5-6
TGTGCCAGCAGTTTGATAACTAGCGGGAGTTTGTACAATGAGCAGTTCTTC
CASSLITSGSLYNEQFF
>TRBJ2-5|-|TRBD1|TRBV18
TGTGCCAGCTCACCCCCTGACAGGGGCCAAGAGACCCAGTACTTC
CASSPPDRGQETQYF
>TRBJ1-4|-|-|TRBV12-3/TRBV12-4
TGTGCCAGCAGCCCGGGACTTAATGAAAAACTGTTTTTT
CASSPGLNEKLFF
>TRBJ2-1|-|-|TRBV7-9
TGTGCCAGCAGCTTTAGCCATGAGCAGTTCTTC
CASSFSHEQFF
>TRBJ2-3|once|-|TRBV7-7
TGTGCTAGCAGCTTCGACGGGATCGTCACAGATACGCAGTATTTT
CASSFDGIVTDTQYF
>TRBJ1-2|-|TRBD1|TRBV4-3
TGCGCCAGCAGCCAAGGAGCAGGGGGTAGAGTGAACTATGGCTACACCTTC
CASSQGAGGRVNYGYTF
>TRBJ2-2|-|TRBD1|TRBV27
TGTGCCAGCAGTAGACGGACAGGATCGAACACCGGGGAGCTGTTTTTT
CASSRRTGSNTGELFF
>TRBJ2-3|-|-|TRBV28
TGTGCCAGCAGTTTGTCCCCTCAGCGTGATACGCAGTATTTT
CASSLSPQRDTQYF
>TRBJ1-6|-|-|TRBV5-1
TGCGCCAGCAGCTTGGAACAGGGTAATTCACCCCTCCACTTT
CASSLEQGNSPLHF
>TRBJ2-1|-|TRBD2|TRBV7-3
TGTGCCAGCAGCAGAGGACTAGCGGGACTGGATGAGCAGTTCTTC
CASSRGLAGLDEQFF
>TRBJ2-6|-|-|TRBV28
TGTGCCAGCAGTTTTTTTACTGGGGCCAACGTCCTGACTTTC
CASSFFTGANVLTF
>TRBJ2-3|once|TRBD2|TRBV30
TGTGCCTGGGCAACATCTAGCGGGAGGGCCCTGCCAGATACGCAGTATTTT
CAWATSSGRALPDTQYF
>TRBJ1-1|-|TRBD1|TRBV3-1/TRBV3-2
TGTGCCAGCAGCCTTAGGACAGGGCAGTTACACACTGAAGCTTTCTTT
CASSLRTGQLHTEAFF
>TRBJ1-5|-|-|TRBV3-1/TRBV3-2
TGTGCCAGCAGCCAGGGACTGGTCAATCAGCCCCAGCATTTT
CASSQGLVNQPQHF
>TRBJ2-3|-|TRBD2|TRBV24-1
TGTGCCACCAGGGGGACTAGCGGGGGTTCAGATACGCAGTATTTT
CATRGTSGGSDTQYF
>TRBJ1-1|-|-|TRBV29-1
TGCAGCGTTGCGTCTTCGAACACTGAAGCTTTCTTT
CSVASSNTEAFF
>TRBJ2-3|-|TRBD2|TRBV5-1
TGCGCCAGCAGCCCATGGACTAGCGCGAGCACAGATACGCAGTATTTT
CASSPWTSASTDTQYF
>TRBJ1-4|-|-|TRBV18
TGTGCCAGCTCACCCGGGACAACTAATGAAAAACTGTTTTTT
CASSPGTTNEKLFF
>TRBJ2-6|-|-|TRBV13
TGTGCCAGCAGCCGTACCATAGACAGTCGTTACTCTGGGGCCAACGTCCTGACTTTC
CASSRTIDSRYSGANVLTF
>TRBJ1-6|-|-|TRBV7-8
TGTGCCAGCCAAGCACAGGGCTCCTATAATTCACCCCTCCACTTT
CASQAQGSYNSPLHF
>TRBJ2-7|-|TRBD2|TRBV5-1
TGCGCCAGCAGCTTGCGGATCGCAGGAGCGGGAGGCTCCTACGAGCAGTACTTC
CASSLRIAGAGGSYEQYF
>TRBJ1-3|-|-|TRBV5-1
TGCGCCAGCAGCTTGGGTCATGGGACTACGACTGGAAACACCATATATTTT
CASSLGHGTTTGNTIYF
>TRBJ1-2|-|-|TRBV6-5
TGTGCCAGCATTTCGTCGGGGGCCTCGGGGGGTGGCTACACCTTC
CASISSGASGGGYTF
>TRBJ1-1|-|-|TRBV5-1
TGCGCCAGCAGCTTGGCTCAGGGAGGCATGAACACTGAAGCTTTCTTT
CASSLAQGGMNTEAFF
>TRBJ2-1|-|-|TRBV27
TGTGCCAGCAGTTCCCTGGGTAGCGGCTACAATGAGCAGTTCTTC
CASSSLGSGYNEQFF
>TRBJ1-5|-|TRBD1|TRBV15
TGTGCCACCAGCAGAGATGGGACAGGGCCCAATCAGCCCCAGCATTTT
CATSRDGTGPNQPQHF
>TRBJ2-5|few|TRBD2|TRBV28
TGTGCCAGCAGTTTCCCTCGACTAGCGGGAGAGTGGGAGACCCAGTACTTC
CASSFPRLAGEWETQYF
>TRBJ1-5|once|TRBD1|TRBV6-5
TGTGCCAGCAGTAGGGACAGGGGAGGATCTCAGCCCCAGCATTTT
CASSRDRGGSQPQHF
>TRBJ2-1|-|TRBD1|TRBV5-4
TGTGCCAGCAGCTCAGGACAGGGGGTAACGGGGTTCTTC
CASSSGQGVTGFF
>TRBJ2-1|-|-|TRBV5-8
TGTGCCAGCAGCTATGGACATAGCTCCTACAATGAGCAGTTCTTC
CASSYGHSSYNEQFF
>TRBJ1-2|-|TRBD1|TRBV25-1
TGTGCCAGCAGTGAAATTCGGACAGGAGCCCCTAACTATGGCTACACCTTC
CASSEIRTGAPNYGYTF
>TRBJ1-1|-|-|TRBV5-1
TGCGCCAGCAGCTTGGGGGGAGCGAACACTGAAGCTTTCTTT
CASSLGGANTEAFF
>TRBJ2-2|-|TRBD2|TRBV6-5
TGTGCCAGCAGTTACTCGTCCCCTAGCGGGACCGGGGAGCTGTTTTTT
CASSYSSPSGTGELFF
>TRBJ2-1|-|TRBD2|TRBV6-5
TGTGCCAGCAGTTTCGGATCTAGCGGGAGGGGGGATGAGCAGTTCTTC
CASSFGSSGRGDEQFF
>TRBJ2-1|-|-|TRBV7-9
TGTGCCAGCAGCGCGGGACTTGGGGACAATGAGCAGTTCTTC
CASSAGLGDNEQFF
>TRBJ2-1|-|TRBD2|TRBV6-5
TGTGCCAGCAAAATAGCGGGGAGGATGAAGAATGAGCAGTTCTTC
CASKIAGRMKNEQFF
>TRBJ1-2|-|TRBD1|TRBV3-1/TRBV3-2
TGTGCCAGCAGCCCCTTCTCCGGGACAGGGTTTTCATATGGCTACACCTTC
CASSPFSGTGFSYGYTF
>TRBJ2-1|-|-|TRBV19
TGTGCCAGTAGTACAACCTACAATGAGCAGTTCTTC
CASSTTYNEQFF
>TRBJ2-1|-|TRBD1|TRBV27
TGTGCCAGCAGTTTATTGGACAGGGGGTTAGGCAATGAGCAGTTCTTC
CASSLLDRGLGNEQFF
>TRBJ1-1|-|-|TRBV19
TGTGCCAGTAGTATGTGGGAGTCGAACACTGAAGCTTTCTTT
CASSMWESNTEAFF
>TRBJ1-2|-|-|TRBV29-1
TGCAGCGTTGAAGATCTTCCGGGGGGCTACACCTTC
CSVEDLPGGYTF
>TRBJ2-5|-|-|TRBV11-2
TGTGCCAGCAGCTTAGAGAGAGAGACCCAGTACTTC
CASSLERETQYF
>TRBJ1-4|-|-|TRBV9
TGTGCCAGCAGCGTAGATCGAGGGGGTTCATCCGAAAAACTGTTTTTT
CASSVDRGGSSEKLFF
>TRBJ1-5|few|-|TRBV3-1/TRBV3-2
TGTGCCAGCAGCCAAGATCGGAATCAGCCCCAGCATTTT
CASSQDRNQPQHF
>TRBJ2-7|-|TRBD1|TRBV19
TGTGCCAGTAGCCCAGGACAGGGTGGGGACGAGCAGTACTTC
CASSPGQGGDEQYF
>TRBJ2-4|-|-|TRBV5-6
TGTGCCAGCAGCTTCGGGGGGCCATTAGCCAAAAACATTCAGTACTTC
CASSFGGPLAKNIQYF
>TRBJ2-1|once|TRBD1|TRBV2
TGTGCCAGCAGTGACAGGACAGGGCGTGATGAGCAGTTCTTC
CASSDRTGRDEQFF
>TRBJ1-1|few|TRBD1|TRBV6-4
TGTGCCAGCAGCGCAAAACAGGGGGCTGAAGCTTTCTTT
CASSAKQGAEAFF
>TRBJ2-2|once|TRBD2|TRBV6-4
TGTGCCAGCACCGCGTCTAGCGGGTCCACCGGGGAGCTGTTTTTT
CASTASSGSTGELFF
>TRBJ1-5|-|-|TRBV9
TGTGCCAGCAGCGTAGGCGACGGACTGGGGCCCCAGCATTTT
CASSVGDGLGPQHF